These 22 T cell receptor beta chains were all obtained from the same sample, sequenced in a study of identical twins. MiXCR, applied by TCRdb to the 5' RACE reads, yields one record per CDR3 protein. The table includes approximately 670,000 distinct CDR3 sequences, roughly 6% detected once. Sequencing was carried out using naive T cells sorted from blood. These receptors all stem from a man aged 18 to 35 in good health.

In its sample, this clonotype was seen many times. This chain joins TRBV12-3 or TRBV12-4 and TRBJ1-1; TRBD1 might be the D (6 bases). Trimming removed 3 bases at V and 4 bases at J, with 15 bases between. CDR3 length equals 15 residues. CDR3 bases: TGTGCCAGCAGTTTCCCAGGGGCGAGTACCACTGAAGCTTTCTTT. Its translation is CASSFPGASTTEAFF.

This clonotype was observed a handful of times. The chain is built from TRBV2 and TRBJ2-3, with 8 bases aligning to TRBD1. Germline assignment: CDR1 SNHLY and CDR2 FYNNEI. The junction had 6 bases not matched to a gene; V was cut back by 6 bases and J by 4 bases. The CDR3 length is 14 residues. The CDR3 nucleotides are TGTGCCAGCAGCGGACAGGGAGGCGCAGATACGCAGTATTTT. This sequence encodes CASSGQGGADTQYF.

This clonotype was recorded a few times. The chain has TRBV3-1 and TRBJ1-4; D unclear. V was shortened by 0 bases and J by 6 bases, with 5 bases between the two germline ends. CDR3 length: 13 residues. Germline values: CDR1 LGHDT, CDR2 YNNKEL (reference sequence). The CDR3 spells CASSQELDEKLFF. The CDR3 DNA is TGTGCCAGCAGCCAAGAACTAGATGAAAAACTGTTTTTT.

This chain links TRBV10-3 with TRBJ2-7; no reliable D call. The germline V gene has CDR1 ENHRY and CDR2 SYGVKD. This CDR3 has 9 amino acids. Trimming pared 8 bases from V and 6 bases from J, leaving 5 bases between. CDR3 nucleotide sequence: TGTGCCATCGGCGCCGAGCAGTACTTC. It is translated as CAIGAEQYF.

This clonotype came up many times. The chain joins TRBV5-1 to TRBJ1-5; possible D gene TRBD1, 5 bases. The CDR3 contains 15 residues. V was trimmed by 0 bases and J by 2 bases, leaving 9 bases between them. CDR1 is SGHRS, CDR2 YFSETQ, per germline. The CDR3 nucleotides read TGCGCCAGCAGCTTGGATGGGGACGGCAATCAGCCCCAGCATTTT. Protein product: CASSLDGDGNQPQHF.

The V call is TRBV18, the J call TRBJ2-7; D possibly matches TRBD1 or TRBD2 (6 bases each). The V and J ends lost 4 bases and 0 bases respectively, with 16 bases between them. In germline, CDR1 is KGHSH, CDR2 LQKENI. CDR3 size: 16 residues. Written as DNA, the CDR3 is TGTGCCAGCTCACTAAACAGGGACTTCAGCTCCTACGAGCAGTACTTC. As protein: CASSLNRDFSSYEQYF. Together with reference TRBV18 and TRBJ2-7, the CDR3 gives the full variable domain: NAGVMQNPRHLVRRRGQEARLRCSPMKGHSHVYWYRQLPEEGLKFMVYLQKENIIDESGMPKERFSAEFPKEGPSILRIQQVVRGDSAAYFCASSLNRDFSSYEQYFGPGTRLTVT.

This clonotype was observed many times. The rearrangement links TRBV6-1 to TRBJ1-5; tentatively, D is TRBD1 (6 bases). CDR1 MNHNS and CDR2 SASEGT come from the germline V gene. Trimming left V 0 bases short and J 4 bases short, with 7 bases between. The CDR3 extends over 14 amino acids. The CDR3 bases are TGTGCCAGCAGTGAAGCGGACAGAAATCAGCCCCAGCATTTT. This encodes CASSEADRNQPQHF.

This clonotype was found many times. The chain joins TRBV11-2 to TRBJ2-3; D is unresolved. Deletions cut 1 base from V and 0 bases from J, with 5 bases between. Germline values: CDR1 SGHAT, CDR2 FQNNGV. The CDR3 loop spans 14 amino acids. CDR3 nucleotide sequence: TGTGCCAGCAGCTTAGTGCCGAGCACAGATACGCAGTATTTT. It encodes CASSLVPSTDTQYF.

This clonotype was seen at least ten times. The V gene is TRBV7-8, the J gene TRBJ2-1; the D gene is possibly TRBD2 (5 bases). Germline V CDR1 and CDR2: SGHVS, FQNEAQ. The CDR3 has 13 residues. V lost 5 bases to trimming and J lost 15 bases, with 20 bases between them. The CDR3 is CASSQTTKALPFF. The CDR3 nucleotides read TGTGCCAGCAGCCAGACTACTAAGGCTCTCCCGTTCTTC.

The chain carries TRBV7-3 and TRBJ2-7, with TRBD2 identical over 11 bases. Germline V gene data show CDR1 as SGHTA and CDR2 as FQGTGA. The CDR3 length is 16 residues. V dropped 5 bases and J dropped 2; count of bases not matched to a gene: 8. CDR3: CASSKGTSGVPYEQYF. Here the CDR3 DNA reads TGTGCCAGCAGCAAAGGGACTAGCGGAGTCCCCTACGAGCAGTACTTC.

This clonotype showed up many times. The chain recombines TRBV29-1 with TRBJ2-3; a possible D gene is TRBD1 (5 bases). V was trimmed by 4 bases and J by 2 bases, leaving 13 bases between them. Germline CDR1 SQVTM, CDR2 ANQGSEA. This CDR3 has 14 residues. This CDR3 is CSVVSRANTDTQYF. The CDR3 coding sequence is TGCAGCGTTGTGTCCAGGGCGAACACAGATACGCAGTATTTT.

The J gene is TRBJ2-1, the V gene TRBV19, with TRBD2 matching 11 bases. Per the germline V gene, CDR1 is LNHDA and CDR2 is SQIVND (reference sequence). This CDR3 region has 15 residues. J was trimmed by 7 bases and V by 5 bases; bases with no gene match: 7. The CDR3 DNA reads TGTGCCAGTAGTCCGACTAGCGGGATGGAAAATGAGCAGTTCTTC. This encodes CASSPTSGMENEQFF.

This clonotype was seen more than once but under ten times. The V gene is TRBV6-2 or TRBV6-3, the J gene TRBJ2-7; weak D call: TRBD2 (6 bases). Per the germline V gene, CDR1 is MNHEY and CDR2 is SVGEGT. The CDR3 has 14 amino acids. V lost 0 bases and J lost 3, with 9 bases in between. The DNA for the CDR3 is TGTGCCAGCAGTTACTCATACGGGGGCTACGAGCAGTACTTC. Translation: CASSYSYGGYEQYF.

The CDR3 reads CASSTDRTYPGELFF. The CDR3 DNA reads as TGTGCCAGCTCAACCGACAGGACCTACCCCGGGGAGCTGTTTTTT. The genes are TRBV18 and TRBJ2-2, with TRBD1 as a possible D gene (6 bases). V gave up 5 bases and J gave up 6 bases, with 16 bases separating them. CDR3 length: 15 amino acids. Germline CDR1 and CDR2: KGHSH and LQKENI.

This clonotype was detected ten times or more. This chain's CDR3 is CSVEIPTNEKLFF. The CDR3 DNA reads as TGCAGCGTTGAAATTCCAACTAATGAAAAACTGTTTTTT. V usage is TRBV29-1 and J usage is TRBJ1-4; no clear D. The CDR3 has 13 amino acids. Germline CDR1 is SQVTM and CDR2 is ANQGSEA. Between the trimmed V and J ends, which lost 2 bases and 0 bases, there was a span of 4 bases.

In its sample, this clonotype was seen many times. The chain recombines TRBV12-3 or TRBV12-4 with TRBJ2-5, with D possibly being TRBD2 (6 bases). V gave up 6 bases and J gave up 2 bases, with 13 bases separating them. The CDR3 sequence is 14 residues long. In DNA form, the CDR3 reads TGTGCCAGCAGGCGGGGAGTTACACAAGAGACCCAGTACTTC. Protein: CASRRGVTQETQYF.

V and J are TRBV5-5 and TRBJ2-7; 8 nucleotides line up with TRBD2. V lost 0 bases to trimming and J lost 4 bases; unmatched junction nucleotides: 9. The CDR3 is 16 amino acids. Germline CDR1 SGHKS, CDR2 YYEKEE (reference sequence). The CDR3: CASSLVFREGTYEQYF. The CDR3 bases are TGTGCCAGCAGCTTGGTGTTTCGGGAGGGTACGTACGAGCAGTACTTC.

Ten or more counts support this clonotype. This sequence may be a read error, since a much larger clone differs from it by one base. The V call is TRBV5-1, the J call TRBJ1-1; D is ambiguous. The CDR3 is 14 residues long. Germline-derived CDR1 and CDR2 are SGHRS and YFSETQ. V lost 0 bases and J 1 base, leaving 7 bases between the germline ends. The CDR3 DNA follows: TGCGCCAGCAGCTTGGACAGATCGAACACTGAAGCTTTCTTT. Protein: CASSLDRSNTEAFF.

The table lists this clonotype with many counts. V gene TRBV21-1 combines with J gene TRBJ2-3; the table's D call, TRBD2, was not checked against the DNA. TRBV21-1 is a pseudogene. CDR3 length: 10 amino acids. CDR3 sequence reads: CASSKDEGYF. The DNA of the CDR3 is TGTGCCAGCAGCAAAGATGAGGGGTATTTT.

J is TRBJ2-7 and V is TRBV20-1; 8 nucleotides agree with TRBD1. The CDR3 consists of 15 residues. Germline values: CDR1 DFQATT, CDR2 SNEGSKA (reference sequence). Trimming at V came to 4 bases and at J to 3 bases, leaving 11 bases not matched to a gene. The CDR3 region is CSATARGRPYYEQYF. CDR3 coding DNA: TGCAGTGCTACAGCCAGGGGGCGCCCCTACTACGAGCAGTACTTC.

This clonotype was seen at least ten times. The chain has TRBV20-1 and TRBJ1-2; possible D gene TRBD1, 5 bases. Germline CDR1 is DFQATT and CDR2 is SNEGSKA (reference sequence). With 0 bases removed from V and 1 base from J, the gap between germline ends came to 9 bases. There are 14 residues in the CDR3. DNA for the CDR3: TGCAGTGCTAGAGACAAAGGGGTTAACTATGGCTACACCTTC. It is translated as CSARDKGVNYGYTF.

This sequence joins TRBV7-3 and TRBJ1-6; the D gene is possibly TRBD1 (5 bases). V lost 2 bases, J lost 14 bases, and 13 bases lay in between. CDR1 SGHTA and CDR2 FQGTGA come from the germline V gene. This CDR3 region has 13 residues. The CDR3 DNA follows: TGTGCCAGCAGCTTAGGGGCCCTGGGCGCCCTCCACTTT. It translates to CASSLGALGALHF.